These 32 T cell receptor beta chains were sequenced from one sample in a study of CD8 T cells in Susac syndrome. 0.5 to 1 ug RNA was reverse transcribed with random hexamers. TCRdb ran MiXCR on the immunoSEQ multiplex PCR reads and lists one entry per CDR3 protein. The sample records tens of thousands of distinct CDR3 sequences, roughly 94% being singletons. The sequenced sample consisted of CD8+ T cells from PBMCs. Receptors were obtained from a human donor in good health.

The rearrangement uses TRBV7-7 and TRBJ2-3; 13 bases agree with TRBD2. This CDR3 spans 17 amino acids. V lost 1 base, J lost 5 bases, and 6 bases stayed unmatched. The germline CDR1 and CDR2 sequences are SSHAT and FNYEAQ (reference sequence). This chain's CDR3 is CASSLEPLAGGIDTQYF. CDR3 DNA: TGTGCCAGCAGCTTAGAACCACTAGCGGGGGGGATAGATACGCAGTATTTT. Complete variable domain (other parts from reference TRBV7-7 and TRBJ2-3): GAGVSQSPRYKVTKRGQDVTLRCDPISSHATLYWYQQALGQGPEFLTYFNYEAQPDKSGLPSDRFSAERPEGSISTLTIQRTEQRDSAMYRCASSLEPLAGGIDTQYFGPGTRLTVL.

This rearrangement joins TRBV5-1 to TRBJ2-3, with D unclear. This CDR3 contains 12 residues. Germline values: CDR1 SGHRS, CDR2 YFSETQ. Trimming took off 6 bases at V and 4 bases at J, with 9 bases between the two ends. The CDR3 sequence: CASTSRADTQYF. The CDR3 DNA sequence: TGCGCCAGCACCTCCCGGGCAGATACGCAGTATTTT.

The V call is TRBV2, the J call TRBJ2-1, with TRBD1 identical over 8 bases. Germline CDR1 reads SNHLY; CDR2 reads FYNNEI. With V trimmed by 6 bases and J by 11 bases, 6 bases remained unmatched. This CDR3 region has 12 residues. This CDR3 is CASRATGGQQFF. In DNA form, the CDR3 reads TGTGCCAGCAGAGCTACAGGGGGGCAGCAGTTCTTC.

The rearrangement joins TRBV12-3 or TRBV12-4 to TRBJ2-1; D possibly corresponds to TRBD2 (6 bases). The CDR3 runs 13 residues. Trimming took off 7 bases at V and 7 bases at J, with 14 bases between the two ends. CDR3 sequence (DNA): TGTGCCAGCAATCCCTCCCGGGGGAATGAGCAGTTCTTC. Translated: CASNPSRGNEQFF.

The CDR3 region has the DNA TGTGCCAGCAGCCAAGTCGAGCGGGGGGGCCGTGAGCAGTTCTTC. It yields the protein CASSQVERGGREQFF. The genes are TRBV3-1 and TRBJ2-1; 10 bases are a match to TRBD2. Looked up from germline, CDR1 is LGHDT and CDR2 is YNNKEL (reference sequence). The CDR3 is made up of 15 amino acids. V lost 1 base and J lost 9; bases outside the gene matches: 6.

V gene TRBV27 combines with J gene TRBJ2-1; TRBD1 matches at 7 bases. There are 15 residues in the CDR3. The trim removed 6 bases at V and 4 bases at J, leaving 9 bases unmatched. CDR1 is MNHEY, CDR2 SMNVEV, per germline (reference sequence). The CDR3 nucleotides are TGTGCCAGCAGCTTACAGGGGTTTATGTACAATGAGCAGTTCTTC. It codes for CASSLQGFMYNEQFF.

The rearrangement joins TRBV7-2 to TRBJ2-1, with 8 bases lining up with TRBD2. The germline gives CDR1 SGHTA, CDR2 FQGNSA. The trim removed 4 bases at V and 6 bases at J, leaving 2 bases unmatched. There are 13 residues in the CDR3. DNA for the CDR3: TGTGCCAGCAGCTCTCGGGGGGGCAATGAGCAGTTCTTC. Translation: CASSSRGGNEQFF. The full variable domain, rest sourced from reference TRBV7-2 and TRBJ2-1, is GAGVSQSPSNKVTEKGKDVELRCDPISGHTALYWYRQSLGQGLEFLIYFQGNSAPDKSGLPSDRFSAERTGGSVSTLTIQRTQQEDSAVYLCASSSRGGNEQFFGPGTRLTVL.

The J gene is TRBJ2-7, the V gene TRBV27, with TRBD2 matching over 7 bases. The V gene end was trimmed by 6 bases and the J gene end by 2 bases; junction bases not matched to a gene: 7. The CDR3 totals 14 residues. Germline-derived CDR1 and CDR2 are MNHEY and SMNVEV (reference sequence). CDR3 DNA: TGTGCCAGCAGGGTCCTGGGGGGGGCCTACGAGCAGTACTTC. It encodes CASRVLGGAYEQYF.

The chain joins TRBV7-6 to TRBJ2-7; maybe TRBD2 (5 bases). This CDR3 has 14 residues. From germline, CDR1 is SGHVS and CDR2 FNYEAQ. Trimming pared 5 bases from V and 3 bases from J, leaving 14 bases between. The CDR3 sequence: CASSPGGRVYEQYF. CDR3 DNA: TGTGCCAGCAGCCCCGGCGGGCGGGTCTACGAGCAGTACTTC. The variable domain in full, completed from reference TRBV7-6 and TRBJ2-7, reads GAGVSQSPRYKVTKRGQDVALRCDPISGHVSLYWYRQALGQGPEFLTYFNYEAQQDKSGLPNDRFSAERPEGSISTLTIQRTEQRDSAMYRCASSPGGRVYEQYFGPGTRLTVT.

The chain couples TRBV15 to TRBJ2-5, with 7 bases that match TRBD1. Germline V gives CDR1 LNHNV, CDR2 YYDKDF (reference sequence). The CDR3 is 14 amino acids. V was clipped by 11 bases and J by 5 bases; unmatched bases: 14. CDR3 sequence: CAASDREIMETQYF. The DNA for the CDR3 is TGTGCCGCTTCCGACAGGGAAATTATGGAGACCCAGTACTTC.

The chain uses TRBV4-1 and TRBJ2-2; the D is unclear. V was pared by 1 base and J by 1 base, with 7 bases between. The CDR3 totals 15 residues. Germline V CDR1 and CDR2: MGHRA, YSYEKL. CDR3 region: CASSQVGRNTGELFF. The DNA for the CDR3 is TGCGCCAGCAGCCAAGTGGGTCGGAACACCGGGGAGCTGTTTTTT.

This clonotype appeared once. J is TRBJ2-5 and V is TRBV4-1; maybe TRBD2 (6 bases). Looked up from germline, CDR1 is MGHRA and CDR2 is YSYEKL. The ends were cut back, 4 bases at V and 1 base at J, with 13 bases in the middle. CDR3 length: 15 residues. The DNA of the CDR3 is TGCGCCAGCAGCCCCGGGACTCTTCTCCAAGAGACCCAGTACTTC. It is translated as CASSPGTLLQETQYF.

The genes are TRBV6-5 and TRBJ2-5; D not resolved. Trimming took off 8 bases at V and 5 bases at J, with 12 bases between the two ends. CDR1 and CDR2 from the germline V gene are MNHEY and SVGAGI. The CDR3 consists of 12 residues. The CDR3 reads CASCDQAETQYF. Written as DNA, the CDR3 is TGTGCCAGCTGCGACCAGGCTGAGACCCAGTACTTC.

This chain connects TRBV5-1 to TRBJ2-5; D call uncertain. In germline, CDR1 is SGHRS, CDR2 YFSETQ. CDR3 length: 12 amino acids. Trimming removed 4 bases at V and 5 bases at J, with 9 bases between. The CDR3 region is CASSLSPETQYF. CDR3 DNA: TGCGCCAGCAGCCTCTCTCCCGAGACCCAGTACTTC. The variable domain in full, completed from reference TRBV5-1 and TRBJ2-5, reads KAGVTQTPRYLIKTRGQQVTLSCSPISGHRSVSWYQQTPGQGLQFLFEYFSETQRNKGNFPGRFSGRQFSNSRSEMNVSTLELGDSALYLCASSLSPETQYFGPGTRLLVL.

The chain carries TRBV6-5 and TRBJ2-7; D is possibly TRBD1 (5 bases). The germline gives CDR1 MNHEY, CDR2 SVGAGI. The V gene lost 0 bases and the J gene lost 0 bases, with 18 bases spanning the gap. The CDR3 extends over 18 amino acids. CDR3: CASSYSSDGQGNSYEQYF. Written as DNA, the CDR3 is TGTGCCAGCAGTTACTCAAGTGATGGGCAGGGCAACTCCTACGAGCAGTACTTC.

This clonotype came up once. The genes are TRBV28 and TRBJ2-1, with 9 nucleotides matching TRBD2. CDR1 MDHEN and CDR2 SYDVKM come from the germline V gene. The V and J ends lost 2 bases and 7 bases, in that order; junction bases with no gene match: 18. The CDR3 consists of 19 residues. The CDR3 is CASSLGFTSGPSRENEQFF. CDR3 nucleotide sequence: TGTGCCAGCAGTTTAGGATTTACTAGCGGGCCTTCCCGGGAAAATGAGCAGTTCTTC.

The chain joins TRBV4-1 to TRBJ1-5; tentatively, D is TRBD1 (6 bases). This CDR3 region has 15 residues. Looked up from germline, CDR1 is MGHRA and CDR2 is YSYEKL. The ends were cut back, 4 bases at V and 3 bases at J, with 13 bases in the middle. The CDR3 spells CASSLRQEPNQPQHF. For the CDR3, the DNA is TGCGCCAGCAGCCTAAGACAGGAGCCCAATCAGCCCCAGCATTTT.

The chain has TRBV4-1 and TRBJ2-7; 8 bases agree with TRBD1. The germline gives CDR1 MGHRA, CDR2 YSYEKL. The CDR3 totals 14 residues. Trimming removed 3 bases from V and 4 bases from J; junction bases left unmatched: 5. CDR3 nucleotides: TGCGCCAGCAGCCACCCGGACAGGGCTTACGAGCAGTACTTC. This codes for CASSHPDRAYEQYF.

CDR3 nucleotides: TGTGCCAGCAGCCCCACCTCTGGGGGGCTTGGCTACACCTTC. Its translation is CASSPTSGGLGYTF. The chain employs TRBV5-4 and TRBJ1-2; possible D gene TRBD1, 6 bases. The V end lost 4 bases, the J end lost 7 bases, and 17 bases lay between the germline ends. Per germline, CDR1 SGHNT and CDR2 YYREEE (reference sequence). The CDR3 covers 14 residues.

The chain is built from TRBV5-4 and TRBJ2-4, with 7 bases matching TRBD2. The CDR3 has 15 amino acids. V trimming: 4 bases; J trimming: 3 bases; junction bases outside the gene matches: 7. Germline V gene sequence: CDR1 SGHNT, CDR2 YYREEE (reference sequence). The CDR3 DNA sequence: TGTGCCAGCAGCCCCGGGGGGTCCCGCAAAAACATTCAGTACTTC. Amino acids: CASSPGGSRKNIQYF. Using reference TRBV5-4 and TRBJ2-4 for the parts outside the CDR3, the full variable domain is ETGVTQSPTHLIKTRGQQVTLRCSSQSGHNTVSWYQQALGQGPQFIFQYYREEENGRGNFPPRFSGLQFPNYSSELNVNALELDDSALYLCASSPGGSRKNIQYFGAGTRLSVL.

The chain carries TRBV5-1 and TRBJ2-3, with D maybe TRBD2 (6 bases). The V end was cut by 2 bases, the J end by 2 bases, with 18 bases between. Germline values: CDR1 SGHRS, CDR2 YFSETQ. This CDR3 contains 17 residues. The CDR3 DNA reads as TGCGCCAGCAGCTTCGCCCAATCGGGAGTCCACACAGATACGCAGTATTTT. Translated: CASSFAQSGVHTDTQYF.

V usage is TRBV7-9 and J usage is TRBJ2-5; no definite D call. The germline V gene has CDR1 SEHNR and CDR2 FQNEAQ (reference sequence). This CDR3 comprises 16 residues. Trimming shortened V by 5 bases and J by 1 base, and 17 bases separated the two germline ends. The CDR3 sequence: CASSPPTRTGQETQYF. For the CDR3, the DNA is TGTGCCAGCAGCCCCCCAACGCGGACCGGCCAAGAGACCCAGTACTTC.

In DNA, the CDR3 is TGCAGTGCTAGCCCGGGGACTAGCGGGAGCGAGCAGTACGTC. It is translated as CSASPGTSGSEQYV. The chain recombines TRBV20-1 with TRBJ2-7, with 14 bases fitting TRBD2. Germline CDR1 is DFQATT and CDR2 is SNEGSKA (reference sequence). This CDR3 is 14 amino acids long. V lost 3 bases and J lost 6; bases outside the gene matches: 4.

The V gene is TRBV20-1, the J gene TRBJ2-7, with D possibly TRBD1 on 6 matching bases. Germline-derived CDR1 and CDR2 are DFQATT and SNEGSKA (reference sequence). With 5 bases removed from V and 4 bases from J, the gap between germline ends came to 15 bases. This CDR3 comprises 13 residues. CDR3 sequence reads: CSADAGQSYEQYV. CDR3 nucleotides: TGCAGTGCTGATGCAGGACAGTCATACGAGCAGTACGTC.

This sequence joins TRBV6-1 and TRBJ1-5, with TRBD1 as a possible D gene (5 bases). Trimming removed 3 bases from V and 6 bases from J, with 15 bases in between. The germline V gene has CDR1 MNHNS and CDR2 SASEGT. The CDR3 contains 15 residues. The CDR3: CASSEFVQGVQPQHF. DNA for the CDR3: TGTGCCAGCAGTGAGTTCGTGCAGGGCGTTCAGCCCCAGCATTTT.

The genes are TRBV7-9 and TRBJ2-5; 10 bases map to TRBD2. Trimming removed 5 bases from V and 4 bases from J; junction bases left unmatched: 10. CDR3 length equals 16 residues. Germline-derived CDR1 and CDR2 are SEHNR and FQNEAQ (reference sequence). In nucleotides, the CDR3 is TGTGCCAGCAGCCCCTCCAGCGGGAGGGCCGGAGAGACCCAGTACTTC. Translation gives CASSPSSGRAGETQYF.

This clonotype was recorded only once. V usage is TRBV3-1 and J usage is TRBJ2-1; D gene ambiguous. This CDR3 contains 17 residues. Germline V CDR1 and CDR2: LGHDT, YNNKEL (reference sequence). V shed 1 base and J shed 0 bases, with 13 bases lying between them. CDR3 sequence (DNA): TGTGCCAGCAGCCAAGGAAATTGGGCGACCTCCTACAATGAGCAGTTCTTC. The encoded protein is CASSQGNWATSYNEQFF.

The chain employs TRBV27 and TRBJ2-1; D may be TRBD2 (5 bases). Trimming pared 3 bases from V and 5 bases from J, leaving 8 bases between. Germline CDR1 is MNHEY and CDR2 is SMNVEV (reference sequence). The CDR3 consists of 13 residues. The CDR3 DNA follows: TGTGCCAGCAGTTTGTCGGGAAACAATGAGCAGTTCTTC. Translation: CASSLSGNNEQFF.

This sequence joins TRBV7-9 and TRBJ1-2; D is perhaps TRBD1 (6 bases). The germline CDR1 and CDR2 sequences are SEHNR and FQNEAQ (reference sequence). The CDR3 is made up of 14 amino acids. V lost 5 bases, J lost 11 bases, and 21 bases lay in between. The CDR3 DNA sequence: TGTGCCAGCAGCCTCACAGAACAGGGACCAGGGTACACCTTC. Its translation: CASSLTEQGPGYTF.

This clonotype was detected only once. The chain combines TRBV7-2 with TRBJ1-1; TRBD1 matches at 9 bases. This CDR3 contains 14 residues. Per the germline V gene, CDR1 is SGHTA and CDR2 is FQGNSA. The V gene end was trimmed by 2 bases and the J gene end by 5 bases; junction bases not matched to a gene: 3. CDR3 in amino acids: CASSLTQGATEAFF. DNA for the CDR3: TGTGCCAGCAGCTTAACACAGGGGGCGACTGAAGCTTTCTTT.

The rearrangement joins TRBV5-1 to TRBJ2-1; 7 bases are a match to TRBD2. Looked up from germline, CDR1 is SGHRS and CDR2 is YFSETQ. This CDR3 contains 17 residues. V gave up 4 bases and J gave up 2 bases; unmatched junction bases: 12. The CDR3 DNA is TGCGCCAGCAGCACACCCCCAGGGAGGGGAGCCTACAATGAGCAGTTCTTC. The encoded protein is CASSTPPGRGAYNEQFF.

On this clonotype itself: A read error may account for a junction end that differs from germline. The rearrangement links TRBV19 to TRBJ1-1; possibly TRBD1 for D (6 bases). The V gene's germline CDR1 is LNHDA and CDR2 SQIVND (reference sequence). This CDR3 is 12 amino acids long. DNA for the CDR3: TGTGCCAGTAGCCACGTACAGGGAGTAGATACCTTT. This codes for CASSHVQGVDTF.